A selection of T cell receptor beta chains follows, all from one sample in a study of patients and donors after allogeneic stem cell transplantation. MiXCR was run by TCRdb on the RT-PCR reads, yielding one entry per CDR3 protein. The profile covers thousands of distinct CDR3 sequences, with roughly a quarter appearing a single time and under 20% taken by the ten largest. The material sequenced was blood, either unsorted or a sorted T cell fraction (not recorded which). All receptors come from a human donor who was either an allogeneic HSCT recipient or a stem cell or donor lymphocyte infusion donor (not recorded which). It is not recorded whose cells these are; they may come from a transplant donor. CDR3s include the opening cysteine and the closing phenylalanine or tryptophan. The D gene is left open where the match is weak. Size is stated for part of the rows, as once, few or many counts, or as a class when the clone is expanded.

CASSPPGLAGLKTQYF	TRBV11-3	TRBJ2-5	TRBD2	.
CASSYSRDRGHYGYTF	TRBV6-2/TRBV6-3	TRBJ1-2	TRBD1	.
CAGSSGFEAFF	TRBV2	TRBJ1-1	.	few
CSVGLPGQETQYF	TRBV29-1	TRBJ2-5	.	medium-sized
CASRRAINTEAFF	TRBV6-6	TRBJ1-1	.	.
CASTRQEIAGEQYF	TRBV10-3	TRBJ2-7	.	.
CASSLDRGRADNEQFF	TRBV7-2	TRBJ2-1	TRBD1	medium-sized
CASSLGQGSGYTF	TRBV11-2	TRBJ1-2	TRBD1	few
CASVGLAGTDTQYF	TRBV7-2	TRBJ2-3	TRBD2	.
CASSRDPDYEQYF	TRBV5-4	TRBJ2-7	.	.